This is a list of T cell receptor beta chains from one sample in a study of vaccination and CD4 T cells after COVID-19. The antigens these receptors bind are not known. TCRdb itself ran the PCR reads through MiXCR, one entry per CDR3 protein. The sample has over 15,000 distinct CDR3 sequences; under 55% are singletons. The material was CD4+ T cells from blood, cultured in vitro, obtained before SARS-CoV-2 vaccination. The receptors shown here come from a human donor who had recovered from COVID-19. Each CDR3 is given with its conserved first and last residue. Fields, in order: D gene, J gene, clone size, V gene, CDR3 protein, CDR3 DNA. The D gene is left open where the match is weak. Size is omitted from some rows. Given values are once, few, many or a class for expanded clones.

D gene: -
J gene: TRBJ2-1
clone size: -
V gene: TRBV12-3/TRBV12-4
CDR3 protein: CASSFGDKNNEQFF
CDR3 DNA: TGTGCCAGCAGTTTTGGGGACAAGAACAATGAGCAGTTCTTC

D gene: TRBD1
J gene: TRBJ2-2
clone size: -
V gene: TRBV20-1
CDR3 protein: CSVAGQGRDTGELFF
CDR3 DNA: TGCAGTGTAGCTGGACAGGGCAGAGACACCGGGGAGCTGTTTTTT

D gene: -
J gene: TRBJ2-5
clone size: few
V gene: TRBV7-8
CDR3 protein: CASSSVRTEWTQYF
CDR3 DNA: TGTGCCAGCAGCTCCGTCCGGACGGAGTGGACCCAGTACTTC

D gene: -
J gene: TRBJ1-5
clone size: -
V gene: TRBV27
CDR3 protein: CASSLRATGFNQPQHF
CDR3 DNA: TGTGCCAGCAGTCTACGAGCGACGGGTTTCAATCAGCCCCAGCATTTT

D gene: TRBD1
J gene: TRBJ1-1
clone size: few
V gene: TRBV7-9
CDR3 protein: CASSLATTGVNTEAFF
CDR3 DNA: TGTGCCAGCAGCTTAGCTACGACAGGGGTTAACACTGAAGCTTTCTTT

D gene: TRBD1
J gene: TRBJ2-3
clone size: few
V gene: TRBV7-2
CDR3 protein: CASSLSSGQGGDTQYF
CDR3 DNA: TGTGCCAGCAGCTTATCCTCGGGACAGGGTGGAGATACGCAGTATTTT

D gene: TRBD1
J gene: TRBJ2-6
clone size: few
V gene: TRBV20-1
CDR3 protein: CSARAFGTGLSGANVLTF
CDR3 DNA: TGCAGTGCTAGAGCCTTCGGGACAGGGTTGTCTGGGGCCAACGTCCTGACTTTC

D gene: -
J gene: TRBJ1-1
clone size: once
V gene: TRBV6-1
CDR3 protein: CASREDSLAFF
CDR3 DNA: TGTGCCAGCAGGGAGGACAGCCTAGCTTTCTTT

D gene: TRBD1
J gene: TRBJ2-1
clone size: -
V gene: TRBV10-3
CDR3 protein: CAISESEGAGEQFF
CDR3 DNA: TGTGCCATCAGTGAGTCAGAGGGGGCCGGTGAGCAGTTCTTC

D gene: TRBD1
J gene: TRBJ2-1
clone size: -
V gene: TRBV7-2
CDR3 protein: CASSLRTGGNEQFF
CDR3 DNA: TGTGCCAGCAGCCTTCGGACAGGGGGGAATGAGCAGTTCTTC

D gene: TRBD2
J gene: TRBJ2-5
clone size: once
V gene: TRBV5-1
CDR3 protein: CASSMGLAGAHGETQYF
CDR3 DNA: TGCGCCAGCAGCATGGGACTAGCGGGGGCCCACGGAGAGACCCAGTACTTC

D gene: TRBD2
J gene: TRBJ2-1
clone size: -
V gene: TRBV20-1
CDR3 protein: CSARDLLKGLAGVVDEQFF
CDR3 DNA: TGCAGTGCTAGAGATCTCCTTAAGGGACTAGCGGGAGTGGTAGATGAGCAGTTCTTC

D gene: TRBD2
J gene: TRBJ2-3
clone size: -
V gene: TRBV6-2/TRBV6-3
CDR3 protein: CASSYLRGTTDTQYF
CDR3 DNA: TGTGCCAGCAGTTACTTGCGGGGGACCACAGATACGCAGTATTTT

D gene: -
J gene: TRBJ1-6
clone size: few
V gene: TRBV7-2
CDR3 protein: CASSLSGQGDSPLHF
CDR3 DNA: TGTGCCAGCAGCTTAAGTGGTCAGGGAGATTCACCCCTCCACTTT

D gene: TRBD2
J gene: TRBJ2-7
clone size: few
V gene: TRBV7-2
CDR3 protein: CASVPLAGEGTRYEQYF
CDR3 DNA: TGTGCCAGCGTTCCTCTAGCGGGAGAAGGGACAAGGTACGAGCAGTACTTC

D gene: -
J gene: TRBJ1-2
clone size: -
V gene: TRBV24-1
CDR3 protein: CATTKGNYGYTF
CDR3 DNA: TGTGCCACCACAAAGGGGAACTATGGCTACACCTTC

D gene: -
J gene: TRBJ1-5
clone size: -
V gene: TRBV24-1
CDR3 protein: CATSDPNQPQHF
CDR3 DNA: TGTGCCACCAGTGACCCGAATCAGCCCCAGCATTTT

D gene: TRBD1
J gene: TRBJ1-3
clone size: few
V gene: TRBV20-1
CDR3 protein: CSAQETGGSGNTIYF
CDR3 DNA: TGCAGTGCCCAAGAGACAGGGGGCTCTGGAAACACCATATATTTT

D gene: -
J gene: TRBJ1-2
clone size: once
V gene: TRBV7-2
CDR3 protein: CASSLIPGSGYTF
CDR3 DNA: TGTGCCAGCAGCTTAATTCCAGGGTCTGGCTACACCTTC

D gene: TRBD2
J gene: TRBJ2-7
clone size: medium-sized
V gene: TRBV7-2
CDR3 protein: CASSFDGTSGTYEQYF
CDR3 DNA: TGTGCCAGCAGCTTCGACGGGACTAGCGGAACCTACGAGCAGTACTTC